A single T cell receptor (beta chain) is shown here with its context. This table comes from immunoSEQ multiplex PCR, and its TCRdb copy is limited to in-frame clones, with some not included. Of roughly 63,000 clones in the sample, approximately 79% were seen once. The record originates from a study of blood T cell repertoires in COVID-19. The clonotype originates from a human donor in a cohort sampled during active COVID-19. Sequences were obtained from peripheral blood.

CDR3 bases: TGCGCCAGCAGCTATACTAGCGGGACCACTGTTGAGCAGTTCTTC. It yields the protein CASSYTSGTTVEQFF. The chain employs TRBV5-1 and TRBJ2-1, with 10 bases that match TRBD2. Trimming removed 3 bases from V and 9 bases from J; junction bases left unmatched: 9. CDR1 and CDR2 from the germline V gene are SGHRS and YFSETQ. CDR3 size: 15 residues.